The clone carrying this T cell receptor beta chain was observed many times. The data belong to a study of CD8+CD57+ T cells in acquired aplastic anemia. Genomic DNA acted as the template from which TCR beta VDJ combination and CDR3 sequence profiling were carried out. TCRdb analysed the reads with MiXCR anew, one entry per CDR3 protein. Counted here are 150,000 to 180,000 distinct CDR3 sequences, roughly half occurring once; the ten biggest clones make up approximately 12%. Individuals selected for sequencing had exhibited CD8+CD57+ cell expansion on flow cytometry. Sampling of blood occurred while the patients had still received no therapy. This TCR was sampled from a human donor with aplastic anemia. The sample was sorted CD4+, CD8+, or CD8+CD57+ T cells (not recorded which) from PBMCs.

CDR3 region: CASSQQPGPGSSYNSPLHF. Here the CDR3 DNA reads TGTGCCAGCAGCCAACAACCTGGGCCCGGGAGCTCCTATAATTCACCCCTCCACTTT. This chain uses TRBV3-1 with TRBJ1-6; D gene uncertain. The CDR3 is 19 residues long. In germline, CDR1 is LGHDT, CDR2 YNNKEL (reference sequence). Deletions cut 2 bases from V and 0 bases from J, with 17 bases between. The full variable domain, its missing parts supplied by reference TRBV3-1 and TRBJ1-6, is DTAVSQTPKYLVTQMGNDKSIKCEQNLGHDTMYWYKQDSKKFLKIMFSYNNKELIINETVPNRFSPKSPDKAHLNLHINSLELGDSAVYFCASSQQPGPGSSYNSPLHFGNGTRLTVT.